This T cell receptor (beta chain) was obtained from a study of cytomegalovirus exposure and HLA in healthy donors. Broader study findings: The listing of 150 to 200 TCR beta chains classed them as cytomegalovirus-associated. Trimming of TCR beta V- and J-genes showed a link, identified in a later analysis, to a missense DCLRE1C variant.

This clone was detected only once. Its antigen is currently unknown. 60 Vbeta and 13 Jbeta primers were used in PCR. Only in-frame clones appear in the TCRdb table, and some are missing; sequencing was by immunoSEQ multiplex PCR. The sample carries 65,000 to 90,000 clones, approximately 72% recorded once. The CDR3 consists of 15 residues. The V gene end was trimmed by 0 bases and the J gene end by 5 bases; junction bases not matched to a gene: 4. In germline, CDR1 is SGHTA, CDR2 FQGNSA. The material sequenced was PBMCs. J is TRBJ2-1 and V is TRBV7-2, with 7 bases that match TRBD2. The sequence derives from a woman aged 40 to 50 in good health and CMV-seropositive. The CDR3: CASSLAPGRDNEQFF. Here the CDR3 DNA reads TGTGCCAGCAGCTTAGCGCCGGGGAGGGACAATGAGCAGTTCTTC.